This T cell receptor (beta chain) is from a study of cytomegalovirus exposure and HLA in healthy donors. Overall study findings and caveats: The classifier, whose performance was assessed in both the original and validation cohorts, reportedly diagnosed cytomegalovirus status with high specificity and sensitivity. TCR beta chains numbering 150 to 200 were designated cytomegalovirus-associated.

Using immunoSEQ multiplex PCR, the repertoire was profiled, and TCRdb retains in-frame clones only, with some absent. The sample has tens of thousands of clones, approximately 93% seen once. As for this clone: Its antigen remains unidentified.

From germline, CDR1 is SGHNT and CDR2 YYREEE (reference sequence). The V and J ends lost 4 bases and 2 bases, in that order; junction bases with no gene match: 10. This CDR3 spans 16 amino acids. The sample consisted of PBMCs. This rearrangement joins TRBV5-4 to TRBJ1-2; 8 nucleotides match TRBD1. This receptor was identified in a young man in good health and CMV-seronegative. CDR3 protein: CASSREAGQGNYGYTF. The CDR3 DNA reads TGTGCCAGCAGCAGAGAAGCCGGACAGGGAAACTATGGCTACACCTTC.